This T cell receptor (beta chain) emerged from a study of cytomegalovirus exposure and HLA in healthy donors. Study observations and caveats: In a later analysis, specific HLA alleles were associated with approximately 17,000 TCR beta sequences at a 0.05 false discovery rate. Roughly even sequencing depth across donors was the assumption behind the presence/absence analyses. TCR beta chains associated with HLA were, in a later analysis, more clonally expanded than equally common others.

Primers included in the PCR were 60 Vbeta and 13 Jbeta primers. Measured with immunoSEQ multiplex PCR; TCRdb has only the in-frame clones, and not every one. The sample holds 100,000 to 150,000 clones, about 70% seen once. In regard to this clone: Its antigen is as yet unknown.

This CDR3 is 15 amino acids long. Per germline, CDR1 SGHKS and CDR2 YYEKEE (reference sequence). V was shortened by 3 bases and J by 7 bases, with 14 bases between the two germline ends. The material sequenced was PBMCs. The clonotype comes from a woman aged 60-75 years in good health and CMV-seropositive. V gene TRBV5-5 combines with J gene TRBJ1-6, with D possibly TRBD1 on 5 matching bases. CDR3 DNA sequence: TGTGCCAGCAGCTCCGTCGACAGTTACAATTCACCCCTCCACTTT. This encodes CASSSVDSYNSPLHF.